This T cell receptor beta chain was observed in a study of cytomegalovirus exposure and HLA in healthy donors. Study findings and constraints: Beyond CMV serostatus, there was no information to go on about immune exposure. Per published reports, the classifier diagnosed cytomegalovirus status with high specificity and sensitivity. Indistinguishability led to the exclusion of some V segments, TRBV6-2 and TRBV6-3 included.

Primers for the PCR totalled 60 Vbeta and 13 Jbeta. The method was immunoSEQ multiplex PCR; TCRdb's version includes in-frame clones alone and lacks a portion of them. The repertoire has 100,000 to 150,000 clones, around 72% of them found once; the top ten carry around 2%. This clone has just one count. Its antigen is unidentified. The length of the CDR3 is 15 residues. In germline, CDR1 is KGHSH, CDR2 LQKENI. The V gene lost 3 bases and the J gene lost 5 bases, with 14 bases spanning the gap. V usage is TRBV18 and J usage is TRBJ2-1, with D maybe TRBD1 (6 bases). The sequencing input was PBMCs. The receptor was derived from a woman in her 40s in good health and CMV-seronegative. In DNA, the CDR3 is TGTGCCAGCTCACCCACGGACAGATCTAACAATGAGCAGTTCTTC. Amino acids: CASSPTDRSNNEQFF.